This T cell receptor (beta chain) originates from a study of shared clonotypes between healthy human individuals. Donors were healthy HIV-negative adults without recently reported acute infections or vaccinations. In unsorted samples, genomic DNA was obtained using 94 million or so PBMCs. The table came from immunoSEQ multiplex PCR; TCRdb's copy has only in-frame clones and leaves some out. The sample carries about 490,000 clones, around 80% recorded once. Germline V CDR1 and CDR2: MNHEY, SMNVEV (reference sequence). This CDR3 has 14 residues. The V and J ends lost 8 bases and 2 bases, in that order; junction bases with no gene match: 7.

Sequenced: PBMCs. This sequence originates from a woman aged 40-49 years in good health. Some clones in this sample may be carry-over from other donors' samples. The chain couples TRBV27 to TRBJ1-2; the match to TRBD1 covers 8 bases. The CDR3 here is CASRVTGGNYGYTF. As DNA, the CDR3 is TGTGCCAGCCGCGTAACAGGGGGAAACTATGGCTACACCTTC.